What follows are 10 T cell receptor beta chains derived from one specimen sequenced in a study of CD8+CD57+ T cells in acquired aplastic anemia. Profiling of TCR beta VDJ combinations and CDR3 sequences used genomic DNA as template. TCRdb processed the reads anew with MiXCR; each CDR3 protein has one entry. The table shows roughly 130,000 distinct CDR3 sequences, with over 45% occurring only once. Specimen: sorted CD4+, CD8+, or CD8+CD57+ T cells (not recorded which) from PBMCs. These receptors all come from a human donor in good health, serving as a control.

This chain connects TRBV5-1 to TRBJ2-1, with 7 bases matching TRBD1. The CDR3 is 16 residues long. Germline values: CDR1 SGHRS, CDR2 YFSETQ. Losses at the gene ends were 2 bases for V and 0 bases for J; bases not matched to a gene: 5. The CDR3 bases are TGCGCCAGCAGCTTCCCCGGGACAGCCTCCTACAATGAGCAGTTCTTC. Translation: CASSFPGTASYNEQFF.

The sample holds many counts of this clonotype. This chain connects TRBV3-1 to TRBJ1-6, with D unresolved. The CDR3 sequence is 15 residues long. Germline V gives CDR1 LGHDT, CDR2 YNNKEL (reference sequence). With 1 base removed from V and 6 bases from J, the gap between germline ends came to 10 bases. The CDR3 loop reads CASSQGRRSNSPLHF. In DNA form, the CDR3 reads TGTGCCAGCAGCCAAGGAAGGAGGAGTAATTCACCCCTCCACTTT.

This clonotype showed up just once. CDR3 residues: CASTGTGFRSPLHF. In DNA, the CDR3 is TGTGCCAGTACCGGGACAGGGTTCCGCTCACCCCTCCACTTT. The chain recombines TRBV19 with TRBJ1-6; 9 bases are a match to TRBD1. Germline V gene data show CDR1 as LNHDA and CDR2 as SQIVND (reference sequence). This CDR3 comprises 14 residues. Germline trimming cut 7 bases from V and 10 bases from J; bases unmatched to any gene: 8.

The count of this clonotype is one. The J gene is TRBJ1-2, the V gene TRBV20-1, with a possible D match to TRBD1 (6 bases). CDR1 DFQATT and CDR2 SNEGSKA come from the germline V gene (reference sequence). The CDR3 loop spans 13 amino acids. The ends were cut back, 1 base at V and 3 bases at J, with 9 bases in the middle. The CDR3 is CSARGQADYGYTF. The DNA of the CDR3 is TGCAGTGCTAGAGGACAGGCCGACTATGGCTACACCTTC.

Comments on this clonotype: It may be a read error: a sequence one base away is much more abundant. The chain employs TRBV20-1 and TRBJ1-1; D possibly corresponds to TRBD1 (6 bases). The CDR3 has 14 residues. CDR1 is DFQATT, CDR2 SNEGSKA, per germline (reference sequence). Between the trimmed V and J ends, which lost 6 bases and 4 bases, there was a span of 18 bases. CDR3 protein: CSARPGGRGTEAFF. The DNA of the CDR3 is TGCAGTGCGAGACCCGGGGGCAGGGGCACTGAAGCTTTCTTT.

This clonotype appeared many times. The chain employs TRBV20-1 and TRBJ2-1; 7 bases align to TRBD1. V lost 0 bases, J lost 0 bases, and 5 bases stayed unmatched. Germline CDR1 and CDR2: DFQATT and SNEGSKA (reference sequence). This CDR3 has 16 residues. CDR3: CSARDATGSSYNEQFF. CDR3 nucleotide sequence: TGCAGTGCTAGAGACGCGACAGGGTCCTCCTACAATGAGCAGTTCTTC.

This clonotype came up a few times. V usage is TRBV12-3 or TRBV12-4 and J usage is TRBJ2-1; 7 nucleotides agree with TRBD1. This CDR3 comprises 15 residues. V shed 4 bases and J 6 bases; nucleotides not matched to a gene: 9. CDR3: CASSSTRGQANEQFF. CDR3 bases: TGTGCCAGCAGTTCTACCCGCGGACAGGCCAATGAGCAGTTCTTC.

This clonotype has ten or more counts. The V gene is TRBV20-1, the J gene TRBJ1-2; D uncertain. Germline lookup yields CDR1 DFQATT and CDR2 SNEGSKA (reference sequence). This CDR3 spans 13 amino acids. Between the trimmed V and J ends, which lost 1 base and 3 bases, there was a span of 9 bases. This chain's CDR3 is CSARVGYDYGYTF. CDR3 nucleotide sequence: TGCAGTGCTAGAGTTGGGTACGACTATGGCTACACCTTC.

This clonotype was counted at least ten times. V usage is TRBV19 and J usage is TRBJ1-2; no reliable D call. The V and J ends lost 1 base and 2 bases respectively, with 5 bases between them. The CDR3 totals 13 residues. From germline, CDR1 is LNHDA and CDR2 SQIVND (reference sequence). The CDR3 DNA reads TGTGCCAGTAGTATAGGGGCCAACTATGGCTACACCTTC. Its protein product is CASSIGANYGYTF. The full variable domain, completed using reference TRBV19 and TRBJ1-2, is DGGITQSPKYLFRKEGQNVTLSCEQNLNHDAMYWYRQDPGQGLRLIYYSQIVNDFQKGDIAEGYSVSREKKESFPLTVTSAQKNPTAFYLCASSIGANYGYTFGSGTRLTVV.

The chain joins TRBV25-1 to TRBJ1-1, with TRBD1 matching 9 bases. Germline CDR1 is MGHDK and CDR2 is SYGVNS. J lost 6 bases, V lost 6 bases, and 5 bases had no gene match. CDR3 size: 13 residues. CDR3 DNA: TGTGCCAGCAGCTGGACAGGGGAGGCTGAAGCTTTCTTT. Its protein is CASSWTGEAEAFF.